The entry that follows covers one T cell receptor (beta chain) sequence. The antigen remains unidentified. This entry comes from a study of post-analysis software for immune sequencing data. The CDR3 contains 13 residues. CDR1 is DFQATT, CDR2 SNEGSKA, per germline (reference sequence). The TCR beta cDNA libraries carried unique molecular identifiers. Via MiXCR, TCRdb re-called the PCR reads, giving one row per CDR3 protein. The data show roughly 800,000 distinct CDR3 sequences, around 50% seen once. Overall study results and limits: Higher frequency in patients than in controls was seen for about five TRBV segments, with TRBV5-6, TRBV5-1 and TRBV20-1 among them.

The specimen sequenced was blood. The source of this sequence is a girl aged 10-17 years with multiple sclerosis. This chain links TRBV20-1 with TRBJ2-7, with D perhaps matching TRBD2 (5 bases). The J call is doubtful: the DNA matches TRBJ2-1 better. Written as DNA, the CDR3 is TGCAGTGCTAGAGTACTAGTGGTTGGTGAGCAGTTCTTC. Amino acid sequence: CSARVLVVGEQFF.